This is a list of T cell receptor beta chains from one sample in a study of cytomegalovirus exposure and HLA in healthy donors. This table comes from immunoSEQ multiplex PCR, and its TCRdb copy is limited to in-frame clones, with some not included. Of roughly 180,000 clones in the sample, approximately 81% were seen once. Material: PBMCs. The receptors originated from a male donor in good health and CMV-seronegative. The CDR3 runs from the conserved cysteine through the conserved F or W. D genes are given only for firm matches. Expanded clones get a size class; other rows say once, few or many, or leave the size out.

abundance,v_gene,d_gene,j_gene,CDR3aa,CDR3nt
NA,TRBV30,TRBD1,TRBJ1-5,CAWSAGTGEQPQHF,TGTGCCTGGAGTGCAGGGACAGGGGAGCAGCCCCAGCATTTT
NA,TRBV6-5,NA,TRBJ2-3,CASRMSGADTQYF,TGTGCCAGTCGCATGTCAGGCGCAGATACGCAGTATTTT
once,TRBV27,TRBD2,TRBJ2-7,CASTTLSGRAGEQYF,TGTGCCAGCACGACCCTTAGCGGGAGGGCCGGCGAGCAGTACTTC
NA,TRBV5-1,NA,TRBJ2-7,CASSLGGKPGRNEQYF,TGCGCCAGCAGCTTGGGCGGGAAGCCGGGACGGAACGAGCAGTACTTC
NA,TRBV18,TRBD1,TRBJ2-5,CASSLGQGRETQYF,TGTGCCAGCTCTCTCGGACAGGGCCGAGAGACCCAGTACTTC
NA,TRBV7-9,TRBD2,TRBJ2-1,CASSRPLAGDHNEQFF,TGTGCCAGCAGCCGGCCGCTAGCGGGAGACCACAATGAGCAGTTCTTC
NA,TRBV7-2,NA,TRBJ1-2,CASSLAPISTGYTF,TGTGCCAGCAGCTTAGCTCCAATATCGACAGGCTACACCTTC
NA,TRBV5-1,NA,TRBJ2-3,CASSFEAGTDTQYF,TGCGCCAGCAGCTTTGAGGCTGGCACAGATACGCAGTATTTT
NA,TRBV6-5,TRBD1,TRBJ1-6,CASTATGPNSPLHF,TGTGCCAGCACTGCGACAGGGCCTAATTCACCCCTCCACTTT
NA,TRBV7-8,NA,TRBJ2-3,CASSLALASPVDTQYF,TGTGCCAGCAGCTTAGCGTTGGCCAGTCCAGTGGATACGCAGTATTTT
NA,TRBV9,NA,TRBJ2-5,CASSVGVTETQYF,TGTGCCAGCAGCGTAGGAGTAACGGAGACCCAGTACTTC
NA,TRBV30,TRBD1,TRBJ1-4,CAWSLTTGGSEKLFF,TGTGCCTGGAGTTTAACGACAGGGGGAAGTGAAAAACTGTTTTTT
once,TRBV9,NA,TRBJ1-5,CASSVQGNQPQHF,TGTGCCAGCAGCGTTCAGGGCAATCAGCCCCAGCATTTT
once,TRBV10-3,TRBD2,TRBJ2-5,CAISGGLAGFQETQYF,TGTGCCATCAGTGGTGGTCTAGCGGGGTTTCAGGAGACCCAGTACTTC
NA,TRBV29-1,TRBD1,TRBJ2-7,CSVKDRGVYEQYF,TGCAGCGTCAAGGACAGGGGGGTCTACGAGCAGTACTTC
NA,TRBV27,NA,TRBJ1-4,CASSLRRNEKLFF,TGTGCCAGCAGTTTACGGAGGAATGAAAAACTGTTTTTT
once,TRBV20-1,NA,TRBJ2-7,CSAERTYEQYF,TGCAGTGCCGAGAGGACTTACGAGCAGTACTTC
NA,TRBV25-1,NA,TRBJ1-1,CASSESSSVNTEAFF,TGTGCCAGCAGTGAATCTTCCAGCGTGAACACTGAAGCTTTCTTT
NA,TRBV4-2,NA,TRBJ2-7,CASSQETGERYF,TGTGCCAGCAGCCAAGAGACCGGGGAGCGATACTTC
NA,TRBV5-1,NA,TRBJ1-1,CASSLIFLGEADTEAFF,TGCGCCAGCAGCTTGATTTTCCTTGGGGAGGCCGACACTGAAGCTTTCTTT
NA,TRBV4-2,NA,TRBJ2-7,CASSQDRSGSGEQYF,TGTGCCAGCAGCCAAGATCGATCGGGGTCCGGCGAGCAGTACTTC
NA,TRBV7-6,TRBD2,TRBJ2-3,CASSLSTNRGGPDTQYF,TGTGCCAGCAGCTTATCGACGAACCGCGGGGGTCCAGATACGCAGTATTTT
NA,TRBV7-8,NA,TRBJ1-2,CASSAAGPSGYGYTF,TGTGCCAGCAGCGCCGCAGGGCCCTCGGGCTATGGCTACACCTTC
NA,TRBV9,TRBD1,TRBJ1-4,CASTITADRANEKLFF,TGTGCCAGCACTATAACCGCGGACAGGGCTAATGAAAAACTGTTTTTT
NA,TRBV9,NA,TRBJ2-7,CASSVAPTYEQYF,TGTGCCAGCAGCGTAGCCCCCACCTACGAGCAGTACTTC
NA,TRBV7-3,NA,TRBJ2-1,CASSPGFGSYNEQFF,TGTGCCAGCAGCCCAGGATTCGGCTCCTACAATGAGCAGTTCTTC
NA,TRBV5-1,TRBD2,TRBJ2-7,CASSLASSSGRLSPSYEQYF,TGCGCCAGCAGCTTGGCCTCGTCTAGCGGACGACTGAGCCCATCCTACGAGCAGTACTTC
NA,TRBV7-8,TRBD2,TRBJ2-7,CASSLETSGIYEQYF,TGTGCCAGCAGCTTGGAAACTAGCGGGATTTACGAGCAGTACTTC
once,TRBV7-2,TRBD2,TRBJ2-3,CASSLAAGGLPDTQYF,TGTGCCAGCAGCTTAGCAGCGGGGGGGCTTCCAGATACGCAGTATTTT
NA,TRBV7-2,NA,TRBJ2-2,CASSSPPRQGGRGELFF,TGTGCCAGCAGCTCCCCGCCCAGGCAGGGGGGACGAGGGGAGCTGTTTTTT
NA,TRBV13,NA,TRBJ2-1,CASTTEGTRYNEQFF,TGTGCCAGCACCACGGAGGGCACCCGGTACAATGAGCAGTTCTTC
NA,TRBV2,TRBD2,TRBJ2-3,CAIDSGTSGGGSDTQYF,TGTGCCATAGATTCCGGGACTAGCGGGGGGGGGTCAGATACGCAGTATTTT
NA,TRBV4-1,TRBD2,TRBJ2-1,CASSQDRVAGGLKQFF,TGCGCCAGCAGCCAAGATCGGGTAGCGGGAGGGCTTAAGCAGTTCTTC
NA,TRBV19,NA,TRBJ2-7,CASSFAFINYEQYF,TGTGCCAGTAGTTTTGCCTTTATCAACTACGAGCAGTACTTC
once,TRBV7-8,NA,TRBJ1-2,CASSPPGLGENYGYTF,TGTGCCAGCAGCCCCCCTGGCCTAGGCGAAAACTATGGCTACACCTTC
NA,TRBV7-7,NA,TRBJ2-7,CASSLDRSSYEQYF,TGTGCTAGCAGTTTAGACAGGAGTTCCTACGAGCAGTACTTC
NA,TRBV7-2,TRBD2,TRBJ2-3,CASRKTSGGATDTQYF,TGTGCCAGCAGAAAAACTAGCGGGGGGGCCACAGATACGCAGTATTTT
NA,TRBV28,TRBD1,TRBJ1-5,CASNRDRGLYNQPQHF,TGTGCCAGCAACCGGGACAGGGGGCTTTACAATCAGCCCCAGCATTTT
NA,TRBV18,NA,TRBJ2-2,CASSPGSPTGELFF,TGTGCCAGCTCACCAGGGAGCCCCACCGGGGAGCTGTTTTTT
NA,TRBV30,TRBD2,TRBJ2-5,CAWSDWGTRMETQYF,TGTGCCTGGAGTGACTGGGGGACTAGGATGGAGACCCAGTACTTC
NA,TRBV19,NA,TRBJ2-3,CASSIEEGTMYF,TGTGCCAGTAGTATAGAGGAGGGAACAATGTATTTT
NA,TRBV27,TRBD1,TRBJ2-7,CASSPGQGGNEQYF,TGTGCCAGCAGCCCGGGACAGGGAGGAAACGAGCAGTACTTC